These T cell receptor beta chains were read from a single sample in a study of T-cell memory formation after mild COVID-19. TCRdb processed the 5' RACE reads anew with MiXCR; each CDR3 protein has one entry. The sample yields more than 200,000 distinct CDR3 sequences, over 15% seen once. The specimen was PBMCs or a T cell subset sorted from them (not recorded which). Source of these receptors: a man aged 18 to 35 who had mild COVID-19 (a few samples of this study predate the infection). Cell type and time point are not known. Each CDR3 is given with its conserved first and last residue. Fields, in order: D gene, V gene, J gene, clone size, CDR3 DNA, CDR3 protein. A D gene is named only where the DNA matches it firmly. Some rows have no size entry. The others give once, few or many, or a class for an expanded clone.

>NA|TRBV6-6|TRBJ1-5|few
TGTGCCAGCAGCGGGAGTCGGGACAATCAGCCCCAGCATTTT
CASSGSRDNQPQHF
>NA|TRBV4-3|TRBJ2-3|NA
TGCGCCAGCAGCCAAGATCCCCCAGCTGATACGCAGTATTTT
CASSQDPPADTQYF
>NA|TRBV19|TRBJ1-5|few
TGTGCCAGTAGTGTCCCCCCGGATCAGCCCCAGCATTTT
CASSVPPDQPQHF
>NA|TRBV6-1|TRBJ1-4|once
TGTGCCAGCAGGGAGGGGACAATTAATGAAAAACTGTTTTTT
CASREGTINEKLFF
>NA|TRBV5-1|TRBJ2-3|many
TGCGCCACCAGCCCCAGGGGCTTGGATACGCAGTATTTT
CATSPRGLDTQYF
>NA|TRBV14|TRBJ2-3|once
TGTGCCAGCAGCCAAGAGGCCCCAGATACGCAGTATTTT
CASSQEAPDTQYF
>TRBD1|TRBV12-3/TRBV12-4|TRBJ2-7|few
TGTGCCAGCAGTCGTCACAGGGGGGAATCCTACGAGCAGTACTTC
CASSRHRGESYEQYF
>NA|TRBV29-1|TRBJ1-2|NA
TGCAGCGTTGAAAGGTCTTCCGGCTACACCTTC
CSVERSSGYTF
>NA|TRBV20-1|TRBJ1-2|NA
TGCAGTGCTGGGTCAGACTATGGCTACACCTTC
CSAGSDYGYTF
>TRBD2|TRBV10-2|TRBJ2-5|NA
TGCGCCAGCAAAGTCGGGGGGGCGGAGACCCAGTACTTC
CASKVGGAETQYF